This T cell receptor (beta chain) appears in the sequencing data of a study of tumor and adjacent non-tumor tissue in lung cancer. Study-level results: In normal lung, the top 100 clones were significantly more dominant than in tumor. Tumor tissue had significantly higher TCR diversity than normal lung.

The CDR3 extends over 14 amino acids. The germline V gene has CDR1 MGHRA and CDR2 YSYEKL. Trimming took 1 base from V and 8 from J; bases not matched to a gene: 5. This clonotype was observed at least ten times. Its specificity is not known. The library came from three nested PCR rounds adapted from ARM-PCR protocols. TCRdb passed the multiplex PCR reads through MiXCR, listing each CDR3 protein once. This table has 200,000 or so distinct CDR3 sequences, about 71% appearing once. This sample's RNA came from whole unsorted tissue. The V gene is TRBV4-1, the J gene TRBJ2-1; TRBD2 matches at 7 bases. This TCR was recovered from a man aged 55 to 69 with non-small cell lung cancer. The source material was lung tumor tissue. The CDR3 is CASSQAGTTYEQFF. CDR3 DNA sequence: TGCGCCAGCAGCCAAGCCGGGACTACTTATGAGCAGTTCTTC.